A single sample gave rise to the 32 T cell receptor beta chains below, sequenced in a study of blood T cell repertoires in COVID-19. Sequencing was performed with immunoSEQ multiplex PCR; in TCRdb, only in-frame clones are kept and a portion is missing. Here the sample spans 250,000 to 300,000 clones, 88% being singletons. Sequenced input: peripheral blood. The receptors derive from a woman in her 30s with acute or convalescent COVID-19.

This chain connects TRBV5-1 to TRBJ2-7, with 7 positions matching TRBD2. J lost 2 bases, V lost 0 bases, and 8 bases had no gene match. In germline, CDR1 is SGHRS, CDR2 YFSETQ. The length of the CDR3 is 16 residues. The DNA for the CDR3 is TGCGCCAGCAGCTTGGGGAATGGACTAGGGACCTACGAGCAGTACTTC. This gives the protein CASSLGNGLGTYEQYF.

The chain combines TRBV6-5 with TRBJ1-6; D not certain. This CDR3 is built from 16 residues. Germline V gives CDR1 MNHEY, CDR2 SVGAGI. The V gene lost 3 bases and the J gene lost 7 bases, with 16 bases spanning the gap. DNA of the CDR3: TGTGCCAGCAGTTATGACGGACTATTACAGAATTCACCCCTCCACTTT. Its protein is CASSYDGLLQNSPLHF.

This chain joins TRBV13 and TRBJ2-7, with 7 bases aligning to TRBD1. With V trimmed by 5 bases and J by 4 bases, 5 bases remained unmatched. CDR3 length: 13 amino acids. CDR1 is PRHDT and CDR2 is FYEKMQ in the germline V gene (reference sequence). For the CDR3, the DNA is TGTGCCAGCAGCCAGGGGGACAGTTACGAGCAGTACTTC. Encoded protein: CASSQGDSYEQYF.

The chain uses TRBV7-6 and TRBJ1-2; D possibly corresponds to TRBD1 (5 bases). The length of the CDR3 is 14 residues. Germline CDR1 and CDR2: SGHVS and FNYEAQ. Trimming took off 5 bases at V and 6 bases at J, with 16 bases between the two ends. CDR3 bases: TGTGCCAGCAGCGGAAGGGGAGGAGGGCATGGCTACACCTTC. Amino acids: CASSGRGGGHGYTF.

The chain joins TRBV10-3 to TRBJ2-3; 8 bases line up with TRBD2. Germline trimming cut 9 bases from V and 0 bases from J; bases unmatched to any gene: 2. CDR1 and CDR2 (germline): ENHRY, SYGVKD. The CDR3 contains 13 residues. In DNA, the CDR3 is TGTGCCATTAGCGGGATCAGCACAGATACGCAGTATTTT. This encodes CAISGISTDTQYF.

This chain connects TRBV7-2 to TRBJ2-1; no clear D. The V end was cut by 0 bases, the J end by 2 bases, with 17 bases between. From germline, CDR1 is SGHTA and CDR2 FQGNSA. The CDR3 loop spans 18 amino acids. The CDR3 loop reads CASSLAPALVATYNEQFF. CDR3 nucleotides: TGTGCCAGCAGCTTAGCCCCCGCGCTAGTAGCCACCTACAATGAGCAGTTCTTC.

The J gene is TRBJ1-2, the V gene TRBV5-1, with D uncertain. V was shortened by 0 bases and J by 0 bases, with 9 bases between the two germline ends. Germline V gives CDR1 SGHRS, CDR2 YFSETQ. This CDR3 contains 15 residues. CDR3 coding DNA: TGCGCCAGCAGCTTGGCGGGAAAAACTAACTATGGCTACACCTTC. This translates into CASSLAGKTNYGYTF.

The chain couples TRBV2 to TRBJ2-2; D is uncertain. V was shortened by 5 bases and J by 6 bases, with 4 bases between the two germline ends. Germline CDR1 SNHLY, CDR2 FYNNEI. The CDR3 contains 11 residues. CDR3: CASSYAGELFF. Here the CDR3 DNA reads TGTGCCAGCAGTTATGCCGGGGAGCTGTTTTTT. The full variable domain, completed using reference TRBV2 and TRBJ2-2, is EPEVTQTPSHQVTQMGQEVILRCVPISNHLYFYWYRQILGQKVEFLVSFYNNEISEKSEIFDDQFSVERPDGSNFTLKIRSTKLEDSAMYFCASSYAGELFFGEGSRLTVL.

The chain uses TRBV14 and TRBJ2-3; 10 nucleotides match TRBD2. V lost 0 bases to trimming and J lost 1 base; unmatched junction nucleotides: 1. The CDR3 consists of 16 residues. CDR1 and CDR2 from the germline V gene are SGHDN and FVKESK. The CDR3 protein is CASSQESGRGTDTQYF. The CDR3 region has the DNA TGTGCCAGCAGCCAAGAGAGCGGGAGGGGCACAGATACGCAGTATTTT.

The rearrangement uses TRBV7-2 and TRBJ2-5; tentatively, D is TRBD1 (6 bases). CDR3 size: 16 residues. Trimming took off 4 bases at V and 1 base at J, with 16 bases between the two ends. Germline values: CDR1 SGHTA, CDR2 FQGNSA. The CDR3 DNA sequence: TGTGCCAGCAGCTCCCTGGGGCGACAGGCCCAAGAGACCCAGTACTTC. Translating it yields CASSSLGRQAQETQYF.

Written as DNA, the CDR3 is TGCGCCAGCAGCTTAGTAAGCGGGTCCCCCTACAATGAGCAGTTCTTC. This codes for CASSLVSGSPYNEQFF. The chain uses TRBV5-1 and TRBJ2-1; D perhaps matches TRBD2 (6 bases). Trimming shortened V by 2 bases and J by 2 bases, and 14 bases separated the two germline ends. The CDR3 is made up of 16 amino acids. Per germline, CDR1 SGHRS and CDR2 YFSETQ.

The V and J genes are TRBV9 and TRBJ2-3; 15 nucleotides agree with TRBD2. CDR3 length: 18 amino acids. CDR1 SGDLS and CDR2 YYNGEE come from the germline V gene. V shed 0 bases and J 2 bases; nucleotides not matched to a gene: 4. The CDR3 DNA sequence: TGTGCCAGCAGCGTAGCTGGACTAGCGGGAGGGCCCACAGATACGCAGTATTTT. Protein sequence: CASSVAGLAGGPTDTQYF. Full variable domain (missing parts from reference TRBV9 and TRBJ2-3): DSGVTQTPKHLITATGQRVTLRCSPRSGDLSVYWYQQSLDQGLQFLIQYYNGEERAKGNILERFSAQQFPDLHSELNLSSLELGDSALYFCASSVAGLAGGPTDTQYFGPGTRLTVL.

The rearrangement uses TRBV5-1 and TRBJ1-4; TRBD1 agrees at 11 bases. Germline V gene data show CDR1 as SGHRS and CDR2 as YFSETQ. The CDR3 length is 16 residues. The junction had 10 bases not matched to a gene; V was cut back by 5 bases and J by 7 bases. The CDR3 is CASSRTGGEVGEKLFF. In DNA form, the CDR3 reads TGCGCCAGCAGTAGGACAGGGGGCGAGGTTGGTGAAAAACTGTTTTTT.

The J gene is TRBJ1-1, the V gene TRBV7-9; 10 bases map to TRBD1. The CDR3 sequence is 13 residues long. The trim removed 5 bases at V and 11 bases at J, leaving 8 bases unmatched. Looked up from germline, CDR1 is SEHNR and CDR2 is FQNEAQ (reference sequence). In DNA, the CDR3 is TGTGCCAGCAGCCCCGGACAGGGGGTTCTGGCTTTCTTT. Translated: CASSPGQGVLAFF.

This sequence joins TRBV6-5 and TRBJ2-7; perhaps TRBD1 as D (6 bases). Trimming cost V 4 bases and J 3 bases, with 16 bases left between them. Looked up from germline, CDR1 is MNHEY and CDR2 is SVGAGI. The CDR3 extends over 15 amino acids. CDR3 in DNA: TGTGCCAGCAGTTTAACGGGACACTTCATCTACGAGCAGTACTTC. Amino acids: CASSLTGHFIYEQYF.

The chain links TRBV3-1 (or the pseudogene TRBV3-2) to TRBJ1-4; 8 bases map to TRBD1. Germline V CDR1 and CDR2: LGHDT, YNNKEL (reference sequence). This CDR3 is 15 amino acids long. V gave up 3 bases and J gave up 8 bases; unmatched junction bases: 8. CDR3 sequence: CASSHPGQVKEKLFF. The CDR3 DNA follows: TGTGCCAGCAGCCACCCGGGACAGGTAAAAGAAAAACTGTTTTTT.

The chain combines TRBV9 with TRBJ2-1; the match to TRBD2 covers 8 bases. V gave up 4 bases and J gave up 5 bases; unmatched junction bases: 8. The CDR3 length is 15 residues. Germline V lookup: CDR1 SGDLS, CDR2 YYNGEE. CDR3 sequence (DNA): TGTGCCAGCAGCCCCGGACTAGCCCGTAACAATGAGCAGTTCTTC. Translated, it gives CASSPGLARNNEQFF.

The V gene is TRBV18, the J gene TRBJ2-6, with D perhaps TRBD1 (5 bases). CDR1 and CDR2 (germline): KGHSH, LQKENI. V lost 3 bases and J lost 1, with 16 bases in between. This CDR3 spans 18 amino acids. CDR3 sequence (DNA): TGTGCCAGCTCACCCGCGAGGCAGGGTGGATCTGGGGCCAACGTCCTGACTTTC. It yields the protein CASSPARQGGSGANVLTF.

The chain uses TRBV7-2 and TRBJ2-5; the D gene is possibly TRBD2 (5 bases). The CDR3 contains 16 residues. V was clipped by 0 bases and J by 5 bases, with 16 bases between them. In germline, CDR1 is SGHTA, CDR2 FQGNSA. The CDR3 protein is CASSLARARARETQYF. In DNA form, the CDR3 reads TGTGCCAGCAGCTTAGCGCGGGCGAGGGCGAGGGAGACCCAGTACTTC.

The chain joins TRBV15 to TRBJ1-6; 8 bases are shared with TRBD1. Germline CDR1 LNHNV, CDR2 YYDKDF (reference sequence). J gave up 4 bases and V 3 bases, and 14 bases lay outside the gene matches. This CDR3 spans 19 amino acids. This CDR3 is CATSSSAASGQGYNSPLHF. The DNA of the CDR3 is TGTGCCACCAGCAGCTCAGCAGCGTCAGGACAGGGATATAATTCACCCCTCCACTTT.

This sequence joins TRBV6-2 or TRBV6-3 and TRBJ2-1; 7 bases map to TRBD1. Trimming took 6 bases from V and 15 from J; bases not matched to a gene: 11. Germline V lookup: CDR1 MNHEY, CDR2 SVGEGT. The CDR3 spans 12 residues. CDR3 nucleotides: TGTGCCAGCAGCCCCGGGACAGTACGTTGGTTCTTC. Protein: CASSPGTVRWFF.

The chain couples TRBV10-3 to TRBJ2-4, with TRBD1 matching over 8 bases. The CDR3 consists of 15 residues. The junction had 6 bases not matched to a gene; V was cut back by 0 bases and J by 8 bases. Germline V gives CDR1 ENHRY, CDR2 SYGVKD. Here the CDR3 reads CAISESPRGRDIQYF. The CDR3 DNA reads as TGTGCCATCAGTGAGTCGCCCAGGGGGCGGGACATTCAGTACTTC.

V usage is TRBV5-6 and J usage is TRBJ1-2; weak D call: TRBD1 (5 bases). Germline V gene sequence: CDR1 SGHDT, CDR2 YYEEEE. Deletions cut 4 bases from V and 5 bases from J, with 15 bases between. This CDR3 is built from 14 residues. Here the CDR3 reads CASSLPTAWYGYTF. The CDR3 region has the DNA TGTGCCAGCAGCCTCCCGACAGCGTGGTATGGCTACACCTTC.

The chain couples TRBV25-1 to TRBJ1-4, with 9 positions matching TRBD1. The germline V gene has CDR1 MGHDK and CDR2 SYGVNS. The CDR3 contains 15 residues. The ends lost 3 bases at V and 8 bases at J; junction bases unmatched: 7. The CDR3 loop is CASSDGTGLGEKLFF. The CDR3 DNA reads TGTGCCAGCAGTGATGGGACAGGGTTAGGAGAAAAACTGTTTTTT.

J is TRBJ1-2 and V is TRBV18; 8 positions agree with TRBD1. J was trimmed by 5 bases and V by 6 bases; bases with no gene match: 11. The germline gives CDR1 KGHSH, CDR2 LQKENI. The CDR3 covers 15 residues. For the CDR3, the DNA is TGTGCCAGCTCTCTCGGCAGGGGGCCACAGTATGGCTACACCTTC. Amino acids: CASSLGRGPQYGYTF.

The CDR3 nucleotides read TGTGCCAGCAGCTTGGGGCGGCTTTCTCAAGAGACCCAGTACTTC. Protein sequence: CASSLGRLSQETQYF. The genes are TRBV5-6 and TRBJ2-5; D gene uncertain. There are 15 residues in the CDR3. Trimming took off 0 bases at V and 2 bases at J, with 11 bases between the two ends. Germline CDR1 and CDR2: SGHDT and YYEEEE. The full variable domain, completed using reference TRBV5-6 and TRBJ2-5, is DAGVTQSPTHLIKTRGQQVTLRCSPKSGHDTVSWYQQALGQGPQFIFQYYEEEERQRGNFPDRFSGHQFPNYSSELNVNALLLGDSALYLCASSLGRLSQETQYFGPGTRLLVL.

J is TRBJ1-5 and V is TRBV6-2 or TRBV6-3; D is uncertain. CDR1 and CDR2 from the germline V gene are MNHEY and SVGEGT. Deletions cut 6 bases from V and 0 bases from J, with 9 bases between. There are 14 residues in the CDR3. The DNA for the CDR3 is TGTGCCAGCAGCGTAGAGTATAGCAATCAGCCCCAGCATTTT. Its translation is CASSVEYSNQPQHF.

V is TRBV6-5 and J is TRBJ1-1, with D perhaps matching TRBD1 (5 bases). The CDR3 is made up of 15 amino acids. V was pared by 1 base and J by 2 bases, with 11 bases between. Per germline, CDR1 MNHEY and CDR2 SVGAGI. The CDR3 spells CASSYFSQGNTEAFF. CDR3 coding DNA: TGTGCCAGCAGTTACTTTTCGCAGGGAAACACTGAAGCTTTCTTT.

The genes are TRBV7-8 and TRBJ2-5, with D unresolved. The CDR3 has 14 amino acids. The V end was cut by 3 bases, the J end by 1 base, with 9 bases between. Germline V gene data show CDR1 as SGHVS and CDR2 as FQNEAQ. CDR3 coding DNA: TGTGCCAGCAGCTTCGGGTCACCCCAAGAGACCCAGTACTTC. Residues: CASSFGSPQETQYF.

The chain is built from TRBV6-1 and TRBJ1-5; the match to TRBD1 covers 7 bases. Looked up from germline, CDR1 is MNHNS and CDR2 is SASEGT. The CDR3 runs 15 residues. The V segment lost 3 bases and the J segment 0 bases; nucleotides outside the gene matches: 2. Here the CDR3 DNA reads TGTGCCAGCAGTGAGACAGGGAGTAGCAATCAGCCCCAGCATTTT. As protein: CASSETGSSNQPQHF.

The chain is built from TRBV5-4 and TRBJ2-4; no reliable D call. Germline V gene sequence: CDR1 SGHNT, CDR2 YYREEE (reference sequence). The CDR3 length is 10 residues. V shed 5 bases and J shed 14 bases, with 11 bases lying between them. The DNA of the CDR3 is TGTGCCAGCAGACATCATACCGAGTACTTC. Residues: CASRHHTEYF.

The gene calls are TRBV4-3 and TRBJ2-7, with 7 bases matching TRBD2. CDR1 LGHNA and CDR2 YSLEER come from the germline V gene. The trim removed 3 bases at V and 7 bases at J, leaving 6 bases unmatched. This CDR3 has 13 amino acids. The CDR3 reads CASSHGGDGEQYF. Here the CDR3 DNA reads TGCGCCAGCAGCCATGGGGGGGACGGTGAGCAGTACTTC.